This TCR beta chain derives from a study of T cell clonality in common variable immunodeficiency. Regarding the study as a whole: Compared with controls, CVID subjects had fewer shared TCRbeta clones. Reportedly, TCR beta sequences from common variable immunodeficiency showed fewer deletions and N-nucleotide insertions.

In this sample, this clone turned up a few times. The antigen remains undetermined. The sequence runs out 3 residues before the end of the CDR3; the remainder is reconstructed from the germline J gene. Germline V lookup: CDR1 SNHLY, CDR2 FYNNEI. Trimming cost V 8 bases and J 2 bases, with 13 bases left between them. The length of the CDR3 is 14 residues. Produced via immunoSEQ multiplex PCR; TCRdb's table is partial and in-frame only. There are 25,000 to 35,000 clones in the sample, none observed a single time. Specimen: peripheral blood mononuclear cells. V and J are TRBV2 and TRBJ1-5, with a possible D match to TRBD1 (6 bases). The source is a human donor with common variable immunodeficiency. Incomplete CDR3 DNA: TGTGCCAGCGATAGCAGGGGTGGCAATCAGCCC. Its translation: CASDSRGGNQP. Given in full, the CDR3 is CASDSRGGNQPQHF.